The rows below give T cell receptor beta chains drawn from one sample of a study of a mutant IDH1 vaccine in newly diagnosed glioma. TCRdb's copy holds only in-frame clones and misses some; the assay was immunoSEQ multiplex PCR. The sample lists approximately 80,000 clones, roughly 77% occurring once. No antigen has been assigned to these receptors. The material sequenced was PBMCs, taken from a glioma patient whose treatment included an IDH1 peptide vaccine. The source is a man in his forties with glioma. The CDR3 runs from the conserved cysteine through the conserved F or W. A D gene is named only where the DNA matches it firmly. Only part of the rows carry a size: once, few, many, or a class if the clone is expanded.

DNA	CDR3	D	V	size	J	length
TGTGCCAGCAGTTTATCCGGAGGAATTAGGGCCAATCAGCCCCAGCATTTT	CASSLSGGIRANQPQHF	.	TRBV27	.	TRBJ1-5	17
TGTGCCACCAGCAGAGAAGAGGCCGCCTATGGCTACACCTTC	CATSREEAAYGYTF	.	TRBV15	.	TRBJ1-2	14
TGTGCCAGCAGCCGGGACACGGTGGGCGAGCAGTACTTC	CASSRDTVGEQYF	.	TRBV7-6	once	TRBJ2-7	13
TGTGCCAGCAGCTTAGCGTGGGAAGGGAACGAGCAGTACTTC	CASSLAWEGNEQYF	.	TRBV7-9	once	TRBJ2-7	14
TGTGCCAGCAGACCCCGAGGACAGGGTGCGGGTCAGCCCCAGCATTTT	CASRPRGQGAGQPQHF	TRBD1	TRBV28	.	TRBJ1-5	16
TGTGCCAGCTCACCACCAGGCGACTATGGCTACACCTTC	CASSPPGDYGYTF	.	TRBV18	.	TRBJ1-2	13
TGTGCCAGCAGTTACTCGAGGATCGGCTACGAGCAGTACTTC	CASSYSRIGYEQYF	.	TRBV6-5	.	TRBJ2-7	14
TGTGCCAGCAGCTTAGGGGCTAGCGGGAGGTATGGCAACATTCAGTACTTC	CASSLGASGRYGNIQYF	TRBD2	TRBV11-1	.	TRBJ2-4	17
TGTGCCAGCAGCCCTCCCCTTCTAGGGTATGGCTACACCTTC	CASSPPLLGYGYTF	.	TRBV5-4	.	TRBJ1-2	14
TGTGCCAGCAGTCTTGACGTAGTATTAAATGAGCAGTTCTTC	CASSLDVVLNEQFF	.	TRBV28	.	TRBJ2-1	14
TGTGCCAGCAGCTTGGTTGGGACAGTAGCTGGAGATACGCAGTATTTT	CASSLVGTVAGDTQYF	TRBD1	TRBV5-5	.	TRBJ2-3	16
TGTGCCTGGTATACAGCGTCCTACAATGAGCAGTTCTTC	CAWYTASYNEQFF	.	TRBV30	.	TRBJ2-1	13
TGTGCCAGCAGCCTAAATGTGGGGGCCCCTGAGCAGTACTTC	CASSLNVGAPEQYF	.	TRBV11-2	.	TRBJ2-7	14
TGTGCCAGCTCACCAACAACAGTCGGAAACACCATATATTTT	CASSPTTVGNTIYF	.	TRBV18	.	TRBJ1-3	14
TGTGCCAGCAGCTATCCCGACACCTACGAGCAGTACTTC	CASSYPDTYEQYF	.	TRBV5-6	.	TRBJ2-7	13
TGTGCCAGCAGCACAGGGGATCCTGGAAACACCATATATTTT	CASSTGDPGNTIYF	TRBD1	TRBV19	.	TRBJ1-3	14
TGTGCCAGCAGTGAAGATTCGACAGCGTTCTATGGCTACACCTTC	CASSEDSTAFYGYTF	.	TRBV6-1	.	TRBJ1-2	15
TGTGTCAGCAGCACCGGGACAGGGTTCTACGAGCAGTACTTC	CVSSTGTGFYEQYF	TRBD1	TRBV5-5	.	TRBJ2-7	14
TGTGCCAGCAGCTTAGTGTTGAGATCACCCTACGAGCAGTACTTC	CASSLVLRSPYEQYF	.	TRBV7-2	.	TRBJ2-7	15
TGTGCCAGTACCCCGGGACAGAGGTCACAAGAGACCCAGTACTTC	CASTPGQRSQETQYF	TRBD1	TRBV19	.	TRBJ2-5	15
TGTGCCAGCAGCCAAAAAGGGGCACAGACAGGGGTGAACACTGAAGCTTTCTTT	CASSQKGAQTGVNTEAFF	TRBD1	TRBV14	.	TRBJ1-1	18
TGTGCCAGCAGCTTGGCGGGCCGGGCTGAAGCTTTCTTT	CASSLAGRAEAFF	.	TRBV5-4	.	TRBJ1-1	13
TGTGCCAGCAGACAGAAGAACACTGAAGCTTTCTTT	CASRQKNTEAFF	.	TRBV7-9	.	TRBJ1-1	12
TGTGCCAGCAGCTCCGGACAGAGTAGCACAGATACGCAGTATTTT	CASSSGQSSTDTQYF	.	TRBV7-6	.	TRBJ2-3	15
TGTGCCAGCAGTCGTATGGACAGGGCGGACTATGGCTACACCTTC	CASSRMDRADYGYTF	TRBD1	TRBV6-5	.	TRBJ1-2	15